Following are 27 T cell receptor beta chains from one sample sequenced in a study of tumor-infiltrating lymphocytes in localized non-small cell lung cancer. The method was immunoSEQ multiplex PCR; TCRdb's version includes in-frame clones alone and lacks a portion of them. The table records 20,000 to 25,000 clones, approximately 59% of them present only once. Sequencing was performed on lung tumor tissue. Receptor source: a human donor with non-small cell lung cancer.

The CDR3 DNA reads as TGTGCCTGGAGTGTCTGGCAGGACCTTCACAATGAGCAGTTCTTC. As protein: CAWSVWQDLHNEQFF. The rearrangement links TRBV30 to TRBJ2-1; D is undetermined. This CDR3 has 15 residues. Trimming took 0 bases from V and 5 from J, leaving 14 bases between them. Germline CDR1 GTSNPN, CDR2 SVGIG (reference sequence).

About this clone itself: The sample holds other DNA sequences that translate to the same CDR3. The V gene is TRBV29-1, the J gene TRBJ2-3; TRBD2 matches 16 bases. The V and J ends lost 3 bases and 3 bases, in that order; junction bases with no gene match: 3. The CDR3 runs to 16 residues. Per germline, CDR1 SQVTM and CDR2 ANQGSEA. The CDR3 DNA reads as TGCAGCGTTGAGGGACTAGCGGGAGGGCCGACAGATACGCAGTATTTT. It is translated as CSVEGLAGGPTDTQYF.

The chain links TRBV7-3 to TRBJ2-1, with 7 bases identical to TRBD1. Germline lookup yields CDR1 SGHTA and CDR2 FQGTGA. The CDR3 runs 16 residues. The J segment lost 8 bases and the V segment lost 1 base, leaving 11 bases of the junction unmatched. Here the CDR3 reads CASSLKGSGGLDEQFF. CDR3 nucleotide sequence: TGTGCCAGCAGCTTAAAAGGGTCAGGGGGTTTGGATGAGCAGTTCTTC. Drawing the rest from reference TRBV7-3 and TRBJ2-1, the complete variable domain is GAGVSQTPSNKVTEKGKYVELRCDPISGHTALYWYRQSLGQGPEFLIYFQGTGAADDSGLPNDRFFAVRPEGSVSTLKIQRTERGDSAVYLCASSLKGSGGLDEQFFGPGTRLTVL.

Only a few counts were recorded for this clone. The chain carries TRBV18 and TRBJ1-1; TRBD1 matches at 9 bases. The germline gives CDR1 KGHSH, CDR2 LQKENI. After removal of 4 bases from V and 4 bases from J, the junction contained 7 bases not matched to a gene. The CDR3 extends over 15 amino acids. The CDR3 protein is CASSLGTGQFTEAFF. In nucleotides, the CDR3 is TGTGCCAGCTCACTCGGGACAGGGCAGTTCACTGAAGCTTTCTTT.

J is TRBJ2-6 and V is TRBV7-9; a weak D match, TRBD2 (5 bases). CDR3 size: 15 residues. Germline lookup yields CDR1 SEHNR and CDR2 FQNEAQ (reference sequence). Trimming removed 2 bases at V and 4 bases at J, with 9 bases between. The CDR3 is CASSLPGVGANVLTF. The CDR3 bases are TGTGCCAGCAGCTTACCCGGGGTCGGGGCCAACGTCCTGACTTTC.

The chain combines TRBV5-1 with TRBJ1-1; D gene uncertain. Germline values: CDR1 SGHRS, CDR2 YFSETQ. This CDR3 contains 14 residues. V lost 0 bases and J 3 bases, leaving 9 bases between the germline ends. The CDR3 DNA reads as TGCGCCAGCAGCTTGGAGATCGGGGACACTGAAGCTTTCTTT. The encoded protein is CASSLEIGDTEAFF. The full variable domain, its missing parts supplied by reference TRBV5-1 and TRBJ1-1, is KAGVTQTPRYLIKTRGQQVTLSCSPISGHRSVSWYQQTPGQGLQFLFEYFSETQRNKGNFPGRFSGRQFSNSRSEMNVSTLELGDSALYLCASSLEIGDTEAFFGQGTRLTVV.

This CDR3 is CASSGQGGPYEQYF. In DNA, the CDR3 is TGTGCCAGCAGCGGTCAGGGGGGGCCCTACGAGCAGTACTTC. The rearrangement links TRBV7-2 to TRBJ2-7; tentatively, D is TRBD1 or TRBD2 (7 bases each). V lost 5 bases and J lost 2, with 13 bases in between. This CDR3 is 14 amino acids long. The V gene's germline CDR1 is SGHTA and CDR2 FQGNSA.

The chain carries TRBV15 and TRBJ1-1; D remains unclear. Germline CDR1 LNHNV, CDR2 YYDKDF (reference sequence). The CDR3 runs 12 residues. V was clipped by 0 bases and J by 10 bases, with 9 bases between them. CDR3 coding DNA: TGTGCCACCAGCAGAGATGGGGTTTCAGCTTTCTTT. It specifies CATSRDGVSAFF.

This chain links TRBV6-6 with TRBJ2-7; 9 positions agree with TRBD1. The CDR3 consists of 15 residues. After removal of 2 bases from V and 7 bases from J, the junction contained 9 bases not matched to a gene. Per germline, CDR1 MNHNY and CDR2 SVGAGI (reference sequence). CDR3 DNA sequence: TGTGCCAGCAGTTACCCCTTACAGGGGGCGTATGAGCAGTACTTC. This encodes CASSYPLQGAYEQYF.

This sequence joins TRBV30 and TRBJ2-1; 9 positions match TRBD2. Looked up from germline, CDR1 is GTSNPN and CDR2 is SVGIG (reference sequence). This CDR3 contains 13 residues. The V gene end was trimmed by 2 bases and the J gene end by 7 bases; junction bases not matched to a gene: 3. Here the CDR3 reads CAWSSGRWNEQFF. The CDR3 bases are TGTGCCTGGAGTAGCGGGAGGTGGAATGAGCAGTTCTTC.

V and J are TRBV10-3 and TRBJ2-7, with D perhaps TRBD1 (6 bases). CDR1 and CDR2 from the germline V gene are ENHRY and SYGVKD. Deletions cut 6 bases from V and 5 bases from J, with 17 bases between. The CDR3 runs 14 residues. The CDR3 DNA follows: TGTGCCATCAGCCCGGACCCCACAGGGCACGAGCAGTACTTC. Protein sequence: CAISPDPTGHEQYF.

The chain is built from TRBV7-3 and TRBJ2-3; possibly TRBD2 for D (6 bases). The V end was cut by 7 bases, the J end by 6 bases, with 11 bases between. The CDR3 length is 12 residues. The germline V gene encodes CDR1 SGHTA and CDR2 FQGTGA. The chain's CDR3 is CASKGSGDTQYF. In DNA form, the CDR3 reads TGTGCCAGCAAGGGGAGCGGGGATACGCAGTATTTT.

The chain couples TRBV29-1 to TRBJ2-3, with 8 bases matching TRBD2. With 4 bases clipped from V and 4 bases from J, the junction kept 4 bases outside the gene matches. Germline assignment: CDR1 SQVTM and CDR2 ANQGSEA. CDR3 length: 13 amino acids. The DNA of the CDR3 is TGCAGCGTTGGAGCGGGAGTGGCAGATACGCAGTATTTT. Translated, it gives CSVGAGVADTQYF.

The rearrangement links TRBV6-5 to TRBJ1-1, with TRBD1 as a possible D gene (5 bases). The V end lost 4 bases, the J end lost 4 bases, and 13 bases lay between the germline ends. This CDR3 has 14 residues. The germline V gene has CDR1 MNHEY and CDR2 SVGAGI. The CDR3 region is CASSWGGESTEAFF. DNA for the CDR3: TGTGCCAGCAGTTGGGGGGGGGAGAGCACTGAAGCTTTCTTT.

The V call is TRBV28, the J call TRBJ1-1; no firm D call. The germline V gene has CDR1 MDHEN and CDR2 SYDVKM. V gave up 7 bases and J gave up 6 bases, with 15 bases separating them. The CDR3 length is 13 residues. As DNA, the CDR3 is TGTGCCAGCACCTCGCTGTCCGCGGCTGAAGCTTTCTTT. As protein: CASTSLSAAEAFF.

The V and J genes are TRBV12-5 and TRBJ2-5; D is uncertain. The V end lost 7 bases, the J end lost 5 bases, and 11 bases lay between the germline ends. The CDR3 runs 12 residues. Per the germline V gene, CDR1 is LGHNT and CDR2 is FRNRAP. The CDR3 region has the DNA TGTGCTAGTGCCATCAACCGGGAGACCCAGTACTTC. This translates into CASAINRETQYF.

This clone counts as medium-sized. The rearrangement uses TRBV4-1 and TRBJ1-1; D remains unclear. Trimming removed 2 bases at V and 2 bases at J, with 18 bases between. This CDR3 is built from 17 residues. CDR1 is MGHRA, CDR2 YSYEKL, per germline. This CDR3 is CASSQKGHSTENTEAFF. Written as DNA, the CDR3 is TGCGCCAGCAGCCAAAAGGGCCATTCGACGGAAAACACTGAAGCTTTCTTT.

The rearrangement links TRBV5-4 to TRBJ2-3; TRBD1 matches 9 bases. Germline CDR1 SGHNT, CDR2 YYREEE (reference sequence). The junction had 15 bases not matched to a gene; V was cut back by 4 bases and J by 15 bases. This CDR3 is 14 amino acids long. The CDR3 sequence: CASSVGRSGQGQYF. CDR3 in DNA: TGTGCCAGCAGCGTCGGACGATCGGGACAGGGACAATATTTT. The entire variable domain, with the rest obtained from reference TRBV5-4 and TRBJ2-3, is as follows: ETGVTQSPTHLIKTRGQQVTLRCSSQSGHNTVSWYQQALGQGPQFIFQYYREEENGRGNFPPRFSGLQFPNYSSELNVNALELDDSALYLCASSVGRSGQGQYFGPGTRLTVL.

V is TRBV14 and J is TRBJ2-1; 7 bases agree with TRBD2. The CDR3 is made up of 11 amino acids. V shed 3 bases and J 15 bases; nucleotides not matched to a gene: 5. Germline lookup yields CDR1 SGHDN and CDR2 FVKESK. The CDR3: CASSQSGKVFF. Written as DNA, the CDR3 is TGTGCCAGCAGCCAGAGCGGGAAGGTGTTCTTC.

The chain couples TRBV14 to TRBJ2-1; 11 bases align to TRBD2. V lost 6 bases to trimming and J lost 6 bases; unmatched junction nucleotides: 4. This CDR3 has 14 residues. Germline CDR1 is SGHDN and CDR2 is FVKESK. The CDR3 region has the DNA TGTGCCAGCAGGGGTAGCGGGAGGGGCAATGAGCAGTTCTTC. Encoded protein: CASRGSGRGNEQFF.

In the case of this clone: Other nucleotide sequences in the sample specify the same CDR3. The J gene is TRBJ1-2, the V gene TRBV4-1; no clear D gene. Trimming stripped 0 bases from V and 1 base from J, with 3 bases between. The CDR3 has 13 residues. CDR1 and CDR2 from the germline V gene are MGHRA and YSYEKL. The CDR3 DNA is TGCGCCAGCAGCCAAGATAGTAACTATGGCTACACCTTC. Amino acids: CASSQDSNYGYTF.

V gene TRBV6-5 combines with J gene TRBJ2-7; maybe TRBD1 (6 bases). Germline-derived CDR1 and CDR2 are MNHEY and SVGAGI. The CDR3 sequence is 13 residues long. The V end was cut by 8 bases, the J end by 2 bases, with 13 bases between. The CDR3 sequence: CASARTVPYEQYF. The CDR3 coding sequence is TGTGCCAGCGCTAGGACAGTCCCCTACGAGCAGTACTTC.

The J gene is TRBJ2-3, the V gene TRBV11-2; D not certain. The CDR3 totals 15 residues. From germline, CDR1 is SGHAT and CDR2 FQNNGV. V was pared by 4 bases and J by 1 base, with 12 bases between. CDR3 in DNA: TGTGCCAGCAGCTCCAAAGGGTCGGGCACAGATACGCAGTATTTT. It translates to CASSSKGSGTDTQYF.

The chain links TRBV6-5 to TRBJ2-1, with 10 bases identical to TRBD2. After removal of 4 bases from V and 10 bases from J, the junction contained 13 bases not matched to a gene. The CDR3 is 16 amino acids. Germline V gene lookup returns CDR1 MNHEY and CDR2 SVGAGI. The CDR3, as DNA: TGTGCCAGCAGTTTATGGCTAGCGGGAGAGGTTGGGGAGCAGTTCTTC. Its protein is CASSLWLAGEVGEQFF.

This clone turned up a few times. The chain employs TRBV2 and TRBJ2-2; D is ambiguous. V was pared by 1 base and J by 4 bases, with 7 bases between. Per germline, CDR1 SNHLY and CDR2 FYNNEI. The CDR3 spans 14 residues. The CDR3 sequence: CASSEGRSTGELFF. The CDR3 DNA follows: TGTGCCAGCAGTGAAGGACGTAGCACCGGGGAGCTGTTTTTT. Based on the CDR3 plus reference TRBV2 and TRBJ2-2, the full variable domain is EPEVTQTPSHQVTQMGQEVILRCVPISNHLYFYWYRQILGQKVEFLVSFYNNEISEKSEIFDDQFSVERPDGSNFTLKIRSTKLEDSAMYFCASSEGRSTGELFFGEGSRLTVL.

This clone was detected only a few times. The rearrangement uses TRBV20-1 and TRBJ1-1; no reliable D call. The CDR3 has 11 residues. Trimming took 3 bases from V and 1 from J, leaving 3 bases between them. Germline assignment: CDR1 DFQATT and CDR2 SNEGSKA (reference sequence). The CDR3 DNA reads as TGCAGTGCTAGGGAGAACACTGAAGCTTTCTTT. It is translated as CSARENTEAFF.

This chain links TRBV5-5 with TRBJ1-5; D is ambiguous. Between the trimmed V and J ends, which lost 4 bases and 12 bases, there was a span of 17 bases. CDR1 is SGHKS, CDR2 YYEKEE, per germline (reference sequence). CDR3 length equals 13 residues. The CDR3 here is CASSEGSVPDQHF. Here the CDR3 DNA reads TGTGCCAGCAGCGAAGGATCGGTACCGGACCAGCATTTT.